The 26 T cell receptor beta chains presented below share a single source sample, sequenced in a study of blood T cell repertoires in COVID-19. Repertoires were generated with immunoSEQ multiplex PCR, while TCRdb's copy carries only in-frame clones and drops some. The table records about 170,000 clones, 65% to 80% of them present only once. The sequenced sample was PBMCs or T cells enriched from blood (not recorded which). These receptors all come from a woman in her sixties or seventies in a cohort exposed to, infected with or recovered from COVID-19 (not recorded which).

This sequence joins TRBV19 and TRBJ2-4; weak D call: TRBD2 (6 bases). CDR3 length: 17 amino acids. Trimming pared 0 bases from V and 3 bases from J, leaving 15 bases between. CDR1 and CDR2 (germline): LNHDA, SQIVND (reference sequence). CDR3 DNA: TGTGCCAGTAGTATAGATTTTGGGCCAGCGGGCAAAAACATTCAGTACTTC. Protein sequence: CASSIDFGPAGKNIQYF.

This clone was observed a handful of times. V is TRBV2 and J is TRBJ1-2, with D maybe TRBD1 (6 bases). V shed 4 bases and J shed 8 bases, with 14 bases lying between them. The CDR3 runs 13 residues. Germline lookup yields CDR1 SNHLY and CDR2 FYNNEI. Written as DNA, the CDR3 is TGTGCCAGCAGTGGGACAGCCCCTACGGGCTACACCTTC. Protein sequence: CASSGTAPTGYTF. Combining the CDR3 with reference TRBV2 and TRBJ1-2 gives the whole variable domain EPEVTQTPSHQVTQMGQEVILRCVPISNHLYFYWYRQILGQKVEFLVSFYNNEISEKSEIFDDQFSVERPDGSNFTLKIRSTKLEDSAMYFCASSGTAPTGYTFGSGTRLTVV.

The gene calls are TRBV6-2 or TRBV6-3 and TRBJ2-1; 11 bases align to TRBD2. Germline CDR1 is MNHEY and CDR2 is SVGEGT. The CDR3 length is 17 residues. J was trimmed by 0 bases and V by 3 bases; bases with no gene match: 4. The CDR3 loop is CASSYIAGGSSYNEQFF. The CDR3 DNA is TGTGCCAGCAGTTATATAGCGGGAGGGAGCTCCTACAATGAGCAGTTCTTC.

The CDR3 is CASSTTSDYEQYF. For the CDR3, the DNA is TGTGCCAGCAGCACCACTAGCGACTACGAGCAGTACTTC. The chain joins TRBV28 to TRBJ2-7; 7 bases line up with TRBD2. CDR1 MDHEN and CDR2 SYDVKM come from the germline V gene. The CDR3 loop spans 13 amino acids. The V segment lost 6 bases and the J segment 3 bases; nucleotides outside the gene matches: 5. The full variable domain, its missing parts supplied by reference TRBV28 and TRBJ2-7, is DVKVTQSSRYLVKRTGEKVFLECVQDMDHENMFWYRQDPGLGLRLIYFSYDVKMKEKGDIPEGYSVSREKKERFSLILESASTNQTSMYLCASSTTSDYEQYFGPGTRLTVT.

The CDR3 DNA follows: TGTGCCAGCAGTCCCGGGACTAGCCCAAATACGCAGTATTTT. Its translation: CASSPGTSPNTQYF. The chain recombines TRBV3-1 (or the pseudogene TRBV3-2) with TRBJ2-3; 9 bases are shared with TRBD2. With V trimmed by 6 bases and J by 7 bases, 8 bases remained unmatched. Looked up from germline, CDR1 is LGHDT and CDR2 is YNNKEL (reference sequence). The CDR3 loop spans 14 amino acids.

As to this clone: A read error may account for a junction end that differs from germline. The V and J genes are TRBV11-1 and TRBJ2-1; tentative D call: TRBD2 (5 bases). This CDR3 spans 12 amino acids. Germline CDR1 is SGHAT and CDR2 is FQDESV (reference sequence). The CDR3, as DNA: TGTGCCAGCAGCTCTGGGAGTACAAGAACCCTCTTC. Translated: CASSSGSTRTLF.

This chain uses TRBV7-6 with TRBJ2-2, with D unresolved. CDR3 length equals 13 residues. Trimming cost V 0 bases and J 8 bases, with 7 bases left between them. Germline lookup yields CDR1 SGHVS and CDR2 FNYEAQ. As DNA, the CDR3 is TGTGCCAGCAGCTTAGCCAGTTTGGGGGAGCTGTTTTTT. As protein: CASSLASLGELFF.

Only one count was recorded for this clone. At one end the junction does not follow the germline gene, possibly because of a read error. V and J are TRBV7-9 and TRBJ1-3; no reliable D call. Germline CDR1 SEHNR, CDR2 FQNEAQ (reference sequence). The CDR3 contains 12 residues. The CDR3: CASSVNPGSQNF. In nucleotides, the CDR3 is TGTGCCAGCAGCGTAAACCCCGGGTCCCAAAATTTT.

The gene calls are TRBV28 and TRBJ2-7; 13 bases map to TRBD2. The CDR3 length is 16 residues. The germline V gene encodes CDR1 MDHEN and CDR2 SYDVKM. After removal of 6 bases from V and 3 bases from J, the junction contained 8 bases not matched to a gene. This CDR3 is CASSPRTSGGLYEQYF. For the CDR3, the DNA is TGTGCCAGCAGCCCCCGGACTAGCGGGGGCCTCTACGAGCAGTACTTC.

The V gene is TRBV28, the J gene TRBJ2-5; 14 nucleotides align to TRBD2. With V trimmed by 9 bases and J by 5 bases, 8 bases remained unmatched. The CDR3 has 15 amino acids. Germline values: CDR1 MDHEN, CDR2 SYDVKM. The CDR3 protein is CASNSGLAGVETQYF. CDR3 DNA sequence: TGTGCCAGTAATTCGGGACTAGCGGGAGTTGAGACCCAGTACTTC. The whole variable domain, filled in from reference TRBV28 and TRBJ2-5, reads DVKVTQSSRYLVKRTGEKVFLECVQDMDHENMFWYRQDPGLGLRLIYFSYDVKMKEKGDIPEGYSVSREKKERFSLILESASTNQTSMYLCASNSGLAGVETQYFGPGTRLLVL.

The chain recombines TRBV10-3 with TRBJ2-1; possible D gene TRBD2, 5 bases. Germline V gene lookup returns CDR1 ENHRY and CDR2 SYGVKD. The V and J ends lost 6 bases and 7 bases respectively, with 13 bases between them. The CDR3 is 13 residues long. CDR3 protein: CAISPEGGNEQFF. The CDR3 DNA reads as TGTGCCATCAGCCCCGAGGGCGGGAATGAGCAGTTCTTC.

V gene TRBV5-1 combines with J gene TRBJ1-4; D might be TRBD1 (6 bases). Per germline, CDR1 SGHRS and CDR2 YFSETQ. The ends were cut back, 4 bases at V and 5 bases at J, with 12 bases in the middle. The CDR3 is made up of 14 amino acids. The CDR3 nucleotides read TGCGCCAGCAGCCAGGGGTTTGGGAATGAAAAACTGTTTTTT. The encoded protein is CASSQGFGNEKLFF.

The rearrangement links TRBV5-1 to TRBJ2-5; maybe TRBD2 (5 bases). The CDR3 totals 14 residues. Trimming cost V 4 bases and J 1 base, with 11 bases left between them. In germline, CDR1 is SGHRS, CDR2 YFSETQ. CDR3 sequence: CASSPLGSQETQYF. The CDR3 DNA is TGCGCCAGCAGCCCTCTGGGGAGCCAAGAGACCCAGTACTTC. The whole variable domain, remainder taken from reference TRBV5-1 and TRBJ2-5, is KAGVTQTPRYLIKTRGQQVTLSCSPISGHRSVSWYQQTPGQGLQFLFEYFSETQRNKGNFPGRFSGRQFSNSRSEMNVSTLELGDSALYLCASSPLGSQETQYFGPGTRLLVL.

This clone was counted a few times. This CDR3 reads CATSFGTGQETQYF. For the CDR3, the DNA is TGTGCCACCTCGTTCGGGACAGGCCAAGAGACCCAGTACTTC. J is TRBJ2-5 and V is TRBV18; 8 bases are shared with TRBD1. This CDR3 spans 14 amino acids. J lost 1 base, V lost 10 bases, and 8 bases had no gene match. The V gene's germline CDR1 is KGHSH and CDR2 LQKENI.

This clone was seen only a few times. The rearrangement uses TRBV19 and TRBJ1-1; D is perhaps TRBD1 (5 bases). Between the trimmed V and J ends, which lost 8 bases and 5 bases, there was a span of 12 bases. The CDR3 contains 12 residues. Looked up from germline, CDR1 is LNHDA and CDR2 is SQIVND (reference sequence). This CDR3 is CASRQYSTEAFF. The CDR3 DNA sequence: TGTGCCAGTCGACAGTATTCGACTGAAGCTTTCTTT.

The chain employs TRBV6-5 and TRBJ1-2, with 10 bases identical to TRBD1. CDR3 length equals 13 residues. Germline assignment: CDR1 MNHEY and CDR2 SVGAGI. Trimming removed 7 bases from V and 4 bases from J; junction bases left unmatched: 3. The CDR3 DNA follows: TGTGCCAGCAAGGGACAGGGGACCTATGGCTACACCTTC. Residues: CASKGQGTYGYTF.

The chain links TRBV10-3 to TRBJ1-5; 10 bases line up with TRBD1. Germline loops: CDR1 ENHRY, CDR2 SYGVKD. The CDR3 loop spans 17 amino acids. With V trimmed by 0 bases and J by 6 bases, 8 bases remained unmatched. The CDR3 protein is CAISESAGQGSLQPQHF. CDR3 nucleotide sequence: TGTGCCATCAGTGAGTCGGCGGGACAGGGGAGTCTTCAGCCCCAGCATTTT.

The chain carries TRBV6-2 or TRBV6-3 and TRBJ2-5, with 7 bases lining up with TRBD1. Germline loops: CDR1 MNHEY, CDR2 SVGEGT. The CDR3 runs 16 residues. Trimming cost V 2 bases and J 1 base; bases outside gene matches: 7. The CDR3 nucleotides read TGTGCCAGCAGTTACCCAAGGGGGACAGTCCAAGAGACCCAGTACTTC. Translated: CASSYPRGTVQETQYF.

V usage is TRBV6-5 and J usage is TRBJ1-6, with D possibly TRBD1 on 5 matching bases. The CDR3 has 15 residues. Germline V gives CDR1 MNHEY, CDR2 SVGAGI. V lost 0 bases and J 6 bases, leaving 9 bases between the germline ends. The CDR3 is CASSYSQGTNSPLHF. CDR3 nucleotide sequence: TGTGCCAGCAGTTACTCTCAGGGAACTAATTCACCCCTCCACTTT.

This clone has only a few counts. J is TRBJ2-1 and V is TRBV5-1, with 9 bases fitting TRBD1. The CDR3 totals 16 residues. V lost 0 bases, J lost 0 bases, and 1 base stayed unmatched. Germline loops: CDR1 SGHRS, CDR2 YFSETQ. CDR3 protein: CASSLAGQGSYNEQFF. CDR3 nucleotide sequence: TGCGCCAGCAGCTTGGCGGGACAGGGCTCCTACAATGAGCAGTTCTTC. Using reference TRBV5-1 and TRBJ2-1 for the parts outside the CDR3, the full variable domain is KAGVTQTPRYLIKTRGQQVTLSCSPISGHRSVSWYQQTPGQGLQFLFEYFSETQRNKGNFPGRFSGRQFSNSRSEMNVSTLELGDSALYLCASSLAGQGSYNEQFFGPGTRLTVL.

The V and J genes are TRBV24-1 and TRBJ2-1; D gene unclear. With 3 bases removed from V and 7 bases from J, the gap between germline ends came to 9 bases. The CDR3 spans 13 residues. Germline values: CDR1 KGHDR, CDR2 SFDVKD. CDR3 protein: CATSDPNKNEQFF. In nucleotides, the CDR3 is TGTGCCACCAGTGATCCGAACAAGAATGAGCAGTTCTTC.

V usage is TRBV7-9 and J usage is TRBJ1-2, with unresolved D. The CDR3 consists of 14 residues. V shed 5 bases and J shed 7 bases, with 17 bases lying between them. Germline loops: CDR1 SEHNR, CDR2 FQNEAQ (reference sequence). CDR3 coding DNA: TGTGCCAGCAGCGATATAGGCGTTTCGGGTGGCTACACCTTC. Residues: CASSDIGVSGGYTF.

The V gene is TRBV11-3, the J gene TRBJ1-1; TRBD1 matches at 8 bases. The germline V gene has CDR1 SGHNT and CDR2 YENEEA. Germline trimming cut 1 base from V and 5 bases from J; bases unmatched to any gene: 6. The CDR3 is 15 amino acids. In DNA form, the CDR3 reads TGTGCCAGCAGCTTAGGTGGGACAGGAGGTACTGAAGCTTTCTTT. It translates to CASSLGGTGGTEAFF.

The chain links TRBV9 to TRBJ2-7; 8 bases are shared with TRBD1. The ends lost 4 bases at V and 4 bases at J; junction bases unmatched: 10. This CDR3 region has 15 residues. Germline-derived CDR1 and CDR2 are SGDLS and YYNGEE. For the CDR3, the DNA is TGTGCCAGCAGCCCTTACGGCCAGGGGGCTTACGAGCAGTACTTC. Its protein product is CASSPYGQGAYEQYF.

This clone has just a few counts. The chain carries TRBV5-6 and TRBJ1-2; the D is unclear. CDR3 length equals 14 residues. The ends were cut back, 2 bases at V and 3 bases at J, with 11 bases in the middle. Germline loops: CDR1 SGHDT, CDR2 YYEEEE. CDR3 sequence: CASSLLNGDYGYTF. The CDR3 nucleotides read TGTGCCAGCAGCTTACTAAACGGGGACTATGGCTACACCTTC. Supplemented by reference TRBV5-6 and TRBJ1-2, the full variable domain reads DAGVTQSPTHLIKTRGQQVTLRCSPKSGHDTVSWYQQALGQGPQFIFQYYEEEERQRGNFPDRFSGHQFPNYSSELNVNALLLGDSALYLCASSLLNGDYGYTFGSGTRLTVV.

The chain employs TRBV18 and TRBJ1-1, with D possibly TRBD1 on 6 matching bases. V shed 3 bases and J shed 1 base, with 9 bases lying between them. The CDR3 consists of 14 residues. Germline assignment: CDR1 KGHSH and CDR2 LQKENI. CDR3 sequence: CASSPGHKNTEAFF. DNA for the CDR3: TGTGCCAGCTCACCGGGACACAAGAACACTGAAGCTTTCTTT.